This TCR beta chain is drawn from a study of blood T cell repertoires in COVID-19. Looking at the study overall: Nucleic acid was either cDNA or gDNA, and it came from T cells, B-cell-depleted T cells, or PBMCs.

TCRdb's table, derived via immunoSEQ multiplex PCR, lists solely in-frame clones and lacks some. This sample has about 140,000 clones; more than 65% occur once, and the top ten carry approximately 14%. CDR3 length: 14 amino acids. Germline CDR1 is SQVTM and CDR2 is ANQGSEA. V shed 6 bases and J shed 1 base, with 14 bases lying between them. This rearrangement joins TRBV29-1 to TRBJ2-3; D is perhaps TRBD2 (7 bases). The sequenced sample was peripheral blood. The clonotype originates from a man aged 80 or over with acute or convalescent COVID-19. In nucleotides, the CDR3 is TGCAGCGTCAAGGGGGGGGCCCGCACAGATACGCAGTATTTT. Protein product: CSVKGGARTDTQYF.